This is a list of T cell receptor beta chains from one sample in a study of blood T cell repertoires in COVID-19. Assay used: immunoSEQ multiplex PCR; TCRdb lists only in-frame clones, some missing. This sample yields 250,000 to 350,000 clones, of which 75% to 95% are seen a single time; roughly 1.1% belongs to the top ten. Sequences were obtained from PBMCs or T cells enriched from blood (not recorded which). The receptors originated from a woman aged 30 to 39 who had recovered from COVID-19. The CDR3 runs from the conserved cysteine through the conserved F or W. Each record gives: V gene, D gene, clone size, J gene, CDR3 DNA, CDR3 protein. A D gene is named only where the DNA matches it firmly. Not all rows give a size; the values are once, few, many and, for expanded clones, a class.

TRBV7-2	NA	NA	TRBJ2-7	TGTGCCAGCAGCCCCCCCAGTCCCCCCTACGAGCAGTACTTC	CASSPPSPPYEQYF
TRBV6-2/TRBV6-3	NA	NA	TRBJ2-2	TGTGCCAGCAGTTTCTCGTCCGTGACAACCCTTACACCCGGGGAGCTGTTTTTT	CASSFSSVTTLTPGELFF
TRBV6-5	NA	NA	TRBJ1-6	TGTGCCAGCAGTTACCAGGGTGGGGATTCACCCCTCCACTTT	CASSYQGGDSPLHF
TRBV19	NA	NA	TRBJ1-1	TGTGCCAGTAGGGGCAGCTTCACTGAAGCTTTCTTT	CASRGSFTEAFF
TRBV7-2	NA	NA	TRBJ2-7	TGTGCCAGCAGCCAGTACTACGAGCAGTACTTC	CASSQYYEQYF
TRBV9	TRBD1	NA	TRBJ1-3	TGTGCCAGCAGCGTAGGGACAGGGCCACACACCATATATTTT	CASSVGTGPHTIYF
TRBV27	TRBD2	few	TRBJ2-1	TGTGCCAGCAGTACAAAAGCGGGGACTAGCGGACACAATGAGCAGTTCTTC	CASSTKAGTSGHNEQFF
TRBV28	TRBD1	NA	TRBJ1-2	TGTGCCAGCAGGTTGACAGGGACCTATGGCTACACCTTC	CASRLTGTYGYTF
TRBV10-2	TRBD2	once	TRBJ2-1	TGCGCCAGCAGGGTAGCGGGGGTGGGCTACAATGAGCAGTTCTTC	CASRVAGVGYNEQFF
TRBV10-3	NA	NA	TRBJ2-7	TGTGCCATCAGTGCACAGGGCTACGAGCAGTACTTC	CAISAQGYEQYF
TRBV10-3	TRBD2	NA	TRBJ2-1	TGTGCCATCAGTGATGCGGGAGCCTACAATGAGCAGTTCTTC	CAISDAGAYNEQFF
TRBV25-1	NA	NA	TRBJ2-7	TGTGCCAGCAGTGACCCTGACAGTTACGAGCAGTACTTC	CASSDPDSYEQYF
TRBV10-3	TRBD1	NA	TRBJ1-1	TGTGCCATCAGGAACAGGGGGGACACTGAAGCTTTCTTT	CAIRNRGDTEAFF
TRBV30	TRBD2	NA	TRBJ2-1	TGTGCCAATTCTTTTGGCGGGAGTTCACCCCATGAGCAGTTCTTC	CANSFGGSSPHEQFF
TRBV3-1/TRBV3-2	TRBD2	once	TRBJ2-3	TGTGCCAGCAGCCCGAGCGGGAGGGTTGATACGCAGTATTTT	CASSPSGRVDTQYF
TRBV18	TRBD2	NA	TRBJ2-5	TGTGCCAGCTCGCGGGGGGCGGATCAAGAGACCCAGTACTTC	CASSRGADQETQYF
TRBV6-6	TRBD2	NA	TRBJ2-7	TGTGCCAGCAGTCCACTAGCGGACGAGCAGTACTTC	CASSPLADEQYF
TRBV6-1	NA	NA	TRBJ2-3	TGTGCCAGCAGTGAAGGGCGGTACACAGATACGCAGTATTTT	CASSEGRYTDTQYF
TRBV21-1	NA	NA	TRBJ1-2	TGTGCCAGCAGCAAAGCCGTGGGAGCTAACTATGGCTACACCTTC	CASSKAVGANYGYTF
TRBV2	TRBD1	NA	TRBJ1-2	TGTGCCAGCGCTCCGACAGGGAGTGGATTCTATGGCTACACCTTC	CASAPTGSGFYGYTF
TRBV5-1	NA	NA	TRBJ2-2	TGCGCCAGCAGGCTAGGACAGAACACCGGGGAGCTGTTTTTT	CASRLGQNTGELFF
TRBV7-8	TRBD1	NA	TRBJ1-2	TGTGCCAGCAGCCGGGGACAGGCCTATGGCTACACCTTC	CASSRGQAYGYTF
TRBV21-1	NA	NA	TRBJ2-2	TGTGCCAGCAGCAACTCTAGCGGGAGTGACACCGGGGAGCTGTTTTTT	CASSNSSGSDTGELFF
TRBV7-2	NA	NA	TRBJ1-2	TGTGCCAGCAGCTTAGTGCGGTGGGGGGACCTTGGCTACACCTTC	CASSLVRWGDLGYTF
TRBV7-2	NA	NA	TRBJ1-3	TGTGCCAGCAGCTTTTCTGAGGGCCCTGGAAACACCATATATTTT	CASSFSEGPGNTIYF
TRBV19	NA	NA	TRBJ2-1	TGTGCCAGTAGTATAGGGAGGACTGCATACAATGAGCAGTTCTTC	CASSIGRTAYNEQFF
TRBV5-1	NA	NA	TRBJ2-1	TGCGCCAGCAGCGAAACGACTCGAAATGAGCAGTTCTTC	CASSETTRNEQFF
TRBV9	NA	few	TRBJ2-2	TGTGCCAGCAGCGTTACAAACACCGGGGAGCTGTTTTTT	CASSVTNTGELFF
TRBV7-3	TRBD1	NA	TRBJ1-1	TGTGCCAGCAGCCTCCGCCGACAGGGAAGGGCGGCTTTCTTT	CASSLRRQGRAAFF
TRBV5-1	TRBD2	NA	TRBJ2-1	TGCGCCAGCAGCTTCAATGGACTAGCGGACTACAATGAGCAGTTCTTC	CASSFNGLADYNEQFF
TRBV7-6	NA	NA	TRBJ1-1	TGTGCCAGCAGCCTGTCCCCGGGGGTTGAAGCTTTCTTT	CASSLSPGVEAFF
TRBV7-8	TRBD1	NA	TRBJ1-4	TGTGCCAGCAGCCCACAGGGGGCAACTAATGAAAAACTGTTTTTT	CASSPQGATNEKLFF
TRBV4-1	NA	NA	TRBJ1-5	TGCGCCAGCAGCCAAGCTGGGGGGGCAGGCAATCAGCCCCAGCATTTT	CASSQAGGAGNQPQHF
TRBV5-6	NA	NA	TRBJ2-6	TGTGCCAGCAGCTGGGGACACCACTCTGGGGCCAACGTCCTGACTTTC	CASSWGHHSGANVLTF
TRBV3-1/TRBV3-2	NA	NA	TRBJ1-6	TGTGCCAGCAGCCAAGAGACAGGTCCCGTAAGCTCCTATAATTCACCCCTCCACTTT	CASSQETGPVSSYNSPLHF
TRBV19	NA	few	TRBJ1-1	TGTGCCAGTAGTCTGGACACTATGAACACTGAAGCTTTCTTT	CASSLDTMNTEAFF
TRBV4-2	TRBD2	NA	TRBJ2-2	TGTGCCAGCAGCCCCCGGGGACTAGCGGGAGCTTTGAACACCGGGGAGCTGTTTTTT	CASSPRGLAGALNTGELFF
TRBV19	TRBD1	NA	TRBJ2-6	TGTGCCAGTAGTGGACAGGCTGGGGCCAACGTCCTGACTTTC	CASSGQAGANVLTF
TRBV30	TRBD1	once	TRBJ2-3	TGTGCCTGGAGTGTAGGTCAGGGGGCAACAGATACGCAGTATTTT	CAWSVGQGATDTQYF
TRBV9	TRBD1	NA	TRBJ2-1	TGTGCCAGCAGTCATGGACAGGGAAAATATGAGCAGTTCTTC	CASSHGQGKYEQFF
TRBV5-1	TRBD1	NA	TRBJ2-7	TGCGCCAGCAGCTCCGGGACAGACGCCTACGAGCAGTACTTC	CASSSGTDAYEQYF
TRBV28	NA	NA	TRBJ1-3	TGTGCCAGCAGCATCGGGGAGGCCGATGGAAACACCATATATTTT	CASSIGEADGNTIYF
TRBV5-4	TRBD1	NA	TRBJ2-7	TGTGCCAGCAGCAGGGGACAGACCTACGAGCAGTACTTC	CASSRGQTYEQYF
TRBV9	TRBD2	NA	TRBJ2-2	TGTGCCAGCAGCGACCTTAGCGGGAGGGGGACCGGGGAGCTGTTTTTT	CASSDLSGRGTGELFF
TRBV28	TRBD1	NA	TRBJ2-7	TGTGCCAGCGTCGATCAGGGGGCGCTTCCCTACGAGCAGTACTTC	CASVDQGALPYEQYF